This T cell receptor beta chain was sequenced during a study of blood T cell repertoires in COVID-19. Study summary: T cells, B-cell-depleted T cells, or PBMCs supplied cDNA or gDNA.

Germline V gives CDR1 GTSNPN, CDR2 SVGIG (reference sequence). Between the trimmed V and J ends, which lost 1 base and 5 bases, there was a span of 20 bases. The CDR3 extends over 16 amino acids. This clone was detected once. The repertoire was sequenced with immunoSEQ multiplex PCR; TCRdb's copy has only in-frame clones and lacks some. The top ten clones hold approximately 2.9% of a sample with 250,000 to 400,000 clones, 85% to 90% of them seen once. Patients at the Seattle site were enrolled during active infection and followed longitudinally. This sequence was found in a woman aged 25 to 45 with COVID-19, enrolled during active disease. J is TRBJ1-1 and V is TRBV30; TRBD1 is a possible D gene (5 bases). Sequencing was done on a sample of peripheral blood. The CDR3 protein is CAWSGQTTLDRTEAFF. The CDR3 region has the DNA TGTGCCTGGAGTGGACAGACGACCTTGGATCGGACTGAAGCTTTCTTT.